The rows below give T cell receptor beta chains drawn from one sample of a study of shared clonotypes between healthy human individuals. Only in-frame clones appear in the TCRdb table, and some are missing; sequencing was by immunoSEQ multiplex PCR. The top ten clones hold about 0.36% of a sample with 2 million to 2.5 million clones, 85% to 95% of them seen once. Sequenced input: naive CD4+ T cells from PBMCs. All receptors derive from a man aged 18 to 30 in good health. Some clones in this sample may be carry-over from other donors' samples. Both conserved end residues are part of each CDR3. A D gene is named only where the DNA matches it firmly. Rows give clone size only sometimes, using once, few, many, or a class for an expanded clone.

D gene: TRBD1; J gene: TRBJ2-2; V gene: TRBV2; clone size: NA; CDR3 protein: CASTPGGLGTGELFF; CDR3 DNA: TGTGCCAGTACGCCAGGGGGATTAGGCACCGGGGAGCTGTTTTTT
D gene: TRBD2; J gene: TRBJ2-3; V gene: TRBV11-2; clone size: NA; CDR3 protein: CAIGYRNWAGENTDTQYF; CDR3 DNA: TGTGCCATCGGCTATAGAAATTGGGCGGGAGAGAACACAGATACGCAGTATTTT
D gene: NA; J gene: TRBJ1-2; V gene: TRBV5-1; clone size: NA; CDR3 protein: CASSLGAYDYTF; CDR3 DNA: TGCGCCAGCAGCTTGGGGGCGTACGACTACACCTTC
D gene: NA; J gene: TRBJ2-3; V gene: TRBV11-2; clone size: NA; CDR3 protein: CASSLGIAPSTDTQYF; CDR3 DNA: TGTGCCAGCAGCTTAGGCATAGCCCCGAGCACAGATACGCAGTATTTT
D gene: NA; J gene: TRBJ1-2; V gene: TRBV6-5; clone size: NA; CDR3 protein: CASSYSREGGYTF; CDR3 DNA: TGTGCCAGCAGTTACAGCAGGGAGGGCGGCTACACCTTC
D gene: NA; J gene: TRBJ2-1; V gene: TRBV6-1; clone size: NA; CDR3 protein: CASRAGGPNEQFF; CDR3 DNA: TGTGCCAGCAGGGCGGGTGGTCCTAATGAGCAGTTCTTC
D gene: NA; J gene: TRBJ2-3; V gene: TRBV6-1; clone size: NA; CDR3 protein: CASSAGFADTQYF; CDR3 DNA: TGTGCCAGCAGTGCAGGGTTCGCAGATACGCAGTATTTT
D gene: TRBD1; J gene: TRBJ1-5; V gene: TRBV19; clone size: NA; CDR3 protein: CASNKPGQGGNQPQHF; CDR3 DNA: TGTGCCAGTAATAAACCGGGACAGGGGGGAAATCAGCCCCAGCATTTT
D gene: NA; J gene: TRBJ2-7; V gene: TRBV19; clone size: NA; CDR3 protein: CASSTTNTATYEQYF; CDR3 DNA: TGTGCCAGTAGTACCACCAACACAGCCACCTACGAGCAGTACTTC
D gene: NA; J gene: TRBJ1-5; V gene: TRBV28; clone size: few; CDR3 protein: CASSPAGNQPQHF; CDR3 DNA: TGTGCCAGCAGCCCGGCGGGCAATCAGCCCCAGCATTTT
D gene: NA; J gene: TRBJ2-5; V gene: TRBV9; clone size: NA; CDR3 protein: CASSVERLRETQYF; CDR3 DNA: TGTGCCAGCAGCGTAGAGAGACTTCGGGAGACCCAGTACTTC
D gene: NA; J gene: TRBJ2-3; V gene: TRBV5-1; clone size: NA; CDR3 protein: CASSLAGKSTDTQYF; CDR3 DNA: TGCGCCAGCAGCTTGGCCGGAAAAAGCACAGATACGCAGTATTTT
D gene: NA; J gene: TRBJ1-3; V gene: TRBV6-5; clone size: NA; CDR3 protein: CASRRQGISGNTIYF; CDR3 DNA: TGTGCCAGCAGGCGCCAGGGGATCTCTGGAAACACCATATATTTT
D gene: TRBD1; J gene: TRBJ1-1; V gene: TRBV28; clone size: NA; CDR3 protein: CASSLPGQGRGTEAFF; CDR3 DNA: TGTGCCAGCAGCCTACCGGGACAGGGGAGAGGCACTGAAGCTTTCTTT
D gene: TRBD1; J gene: TRBJ1-2; V gene: TRBV5-6; clone size: once; CDR3 protein: CASSPRQGLGYGYTF; CDR3 DNA: TGTGCCAGCAGCCCGAGACAGGGTCTCGGCTATGGCTACACCTTC
D gene: NA; J gene: TRBJ2-1; V gene: TRBV2; clone size: NA; CDR3 protein: CASSEAAPRMSNEQFF; CDR3 DNA: TGTGCCAGCAGTGAAGCGGCCCCACGCATGAGCAATGAGCAGTTCTTC
D gene: NA; J gene: TRBJ2-3; V gene: TRBV5-1; clone size: NA; CDR3 protein: CASSLGAGDTDTQYF; CDR3 DNA: TGCGCCAGCAGCTTGGGGGCAGGGGACACAGATACGCAGTATTTT
D gene: NA; J gene: TRBJ2-7; V gene: TRBV27; clone size: NA; CDR3 protein: CASSPYPGFEQYF; CDR3 DNA: TGTGCCAGCAGTCCATACCCAGGGTTCGAGCAGTACTTC
D gene: TRBD1; J gene: TRBJ1-5; V gene: TRBV15; clone size: NA; CDR3 protein: CATSRGRGRLDNQPQHF; CDR3 DNA: TGTGCCACCAGCAGGGGCAGGGGGCGCTTGGACAATCAGCCCCAGCATTTT
D gene: TRBD1; J gene: TRBJ2-3; V gene: TRBV6-5; clone size: NA; CDR3 protein: CASSYSRDSTQYF; CDR3 DNA: TGTGCCAGCAGTTACTCCAGGGACAGTACGCAGTATTTT
D gene: TRBD1; J gene: TRBJ1-5; V gene: TRBV5-1; clone size: few; CDR3 protein: CASSSGTGGQPQHF; CDR3 DNA: TGCGCCAGCAGCTCCGGGACAGGGGGCCAGCCCCAGCATTTT
D gene: NA; J gene: TRBJ1-2; V gene: TRBV15; clone size: NA; CDR3 protein: CATSRDPQGDYGYTF; CDR3 DNA: TGTGCCACCAGCAGAGATCCACAGGGCGACTATGGCTACACCTTC
D gene: NA; J gene: TRBJ1-5; V gene: TRBV19; clone size: NA; CDR3 protein: CATAGLNQPQHF; CDR3 DNA: TGTGCCACCGCGGGGCTGAATCAGCCCCAGCATTTT
D gene: TRBD2; J gene: TRBJ2-3; V gene: TRBV5-6; clone size: NA; CDR3 protein: CASSTGLAGSTDTQYF; CDR3 DNA: TGTGCCAGCAGCACCGGACTAGCGGGAAGCACAGATACGCAGTATTTT
D gene: NA; J gene: TRBJ1-1; V gene: TRBV30; clone size: NA; CDR3 protein: CAWSVGQILAEAFF; CDR3 DNA: TGTGCCTGGAGTGTAGGACAGATTTTAGCTGAAGCTTTCTTT